This T cell receptor (beta chain) came from a study of blood T cell repertoires in COVID-19 (dated by TCRdb to about 2020). With respect to the entire study: Samples from collaborators originated in the United States, Italy and Spain and spanned both the acute and convalescent phases of COVID-19. The material from the prospective study consisted of cDNA or gDNA derived from T cells, B-cell-depleted T cells, or PBMCs. The dataset comprised deeply sampled blood TCRbeta repertoires from subjects exposed to, actively infected with, or recovered from COVID-19. The repertoires were released in a freely available public database intended as a resource for research on the immune response to SARS-CoV-2. The samples were drawn from the first 160 participants of the ongoing ImmuneRACE study and from 950 to 1,500 subjects provided by 6 global collaborators. Sample metadata almost always included a de-identified subject ID, COVID-19 status, age in years and sex. Where available, HLA class I and class II types were taken from metadata supplied by the sample provider and were not determined by assay-based typing.

CDR3 length: 14 amino acids, cysteine to phenylalanine. The entry retains the CDR3 DNA only, 42 bases that are in frame from base 1. CDR1 and CDR2, looked up from the germline V gene, are MDHEN and SYDVKM. A distance of 9 bases separates the germline ends of V and J, which lose 5 bases and 1 base respectively. Each collaborating institution followed its own protocols to collect whole blood in K2EDTA tubes. For TCRbeta analysis, collaborators shipped samples as frozen whole blood, isolated PBMCs, or DNA extracted from either of those sample types. The paper's findings and limits, for the study overall: The amount of clinical and demographic metadata varied by source and participant and was provided uncurated.

TCRbeta CDR3 regions were amplified from genomic DNA by means of the immunoSEQ Assay, a bias-controlled multiplex PCR. The original pipeline was this. Nucleated cell counts per sample were estimated from amplification of reference gene primers within the assay. Sequence reads were collapsed and filtered to measure the absolute abundance of every unique TCRbeta CDR3 rearrangement. For each sample, productive Simpson clonality was calculated as the square root of Simpson's diversity index across productive rearrangements. TCRdb limited this immuneACCESS table to in-frame rearrangements with V and J called. A share of clones is missing; checked studies link under half to unresolved V genes, and the rest is unexplained. The DNA was the basis for D and trimming; V, J and clone size are from that table. For this sample there are about 250,000 clones; more than 85% appear just once. The ten largest make up 0.75% to 0.9% of the sample.

As to this clone: The antigen it binds to is not known. Per-base qualities were not stored, and no clone one base away is much larger.

Sequencing was done on a sample of peripheral blood. The rearrangement combines TRBV28 with TRBJ1-5, with the identity of the D gene unclear. The clonotype originates from a man aged 30-40 years with acute or convalescent COVID-19. DNA sequence: TGTGCCAGCAGTACAACATGGAGCAATCAGCCCCAGCATTTT. This encodes CASSTTWSNQPQHF.